The 5 T cell receptor beta chains below come from one sample, sequenced in a study of blood T cell repertoires in COVID-19. The data were produced by immunoSEQ multiplex PCR, yet TCRdb's version contains in-frame clones alone and is incomplete. The sample carries around 100,000 clones, roughly nine tenths recorded once. The sample consisted of peripheral blood. These receptors were taken from a man aged 50 or older with active COVID-19.

Only one count was recorded for this clone. This sequence joins TRBV27 and TRBJ1-4; the match to TRBD1 covers 7 bases. Per the germline V gene, CDR1 is MNHEY and CDR2 is SMNVEV (reference sequence). The CDR3 spans 13 residues. Trimming cost V 6 bases and J 9 bases; bases outside gene matches: 7. CDR3 nucleotides: TGTGCCAGCAGCCTGCAGGGGGACAAAAAACTGTTTTTT. This codes for CASSLQGDKKLFF.

The V and J genes are TRBV25-1 and TRBJ2-3; TRBD2 matches 7 bases. The V gene's germline CDR1 is MGHDK and CDR2 SYGVNS. Trimming at V came to 6 bases and at J to 0 bases, leaving 3 bases not matched to a gene. The length of the CDR3 is 14 residues. CDR3 in amino acids: CASSVSGSTDTQYF. The CDR3 DNA reads as TGTGCCAGCAGCGTTAGCGGGAGCACAGATACGCAGTATTTT.

The rearrangement uses TRBV7-9 and TRBJ2-2; D is undetermined. Germline values: CDR1 SEHNR, CDR2 FQNEAQ (reference sequence). V lost 7 bases and J 4 bases, leaving 13 bases between the germline ends. The length of the CDR3 is 14 residues. CDR3 nucleotide sequence: TGTGCCAGCAACCCCACACGGAGCACCGGGGAGCTGTTTTTT. Its protein is CASNPTRSTGELFF.

The rearrangement uses TRBV5-1 and TRBJ2-1, with 10 bases fitting TRBD2. Germline V gene sequence: CDR1 SGHRS, CDR2 YFSETQ. This CDR3 comprises 18 residues. J was trimmed by 6 bases and V by 4 bases; bases with no gene match: 16. The CDR3 spells CASSIARRAGGYGNEQFF. CDR3 nucleotide sequence: TGCGCCAGCAGCATCGCGAGAAGAGCGGGAGGGTACGGCAATGAGCAGTTCTTC.

The genes are TRBV4-1 and TRBJ2-5, with 12 positions matching TRBD2. Trimming took 0 bases from V and 5 from J; bases not matched to a gene: 4. This CDR3 has 16 residues. Germline loops: CDR1 MGHRA, CDR2 YSYEKL. The CDR3 region has the DNA TGCGCCAGCAGCCAAGAGACTAGCGGGGGTTGGGAGACCCAGTACTTC. Encoded protein: CASSQETSGGWETQYF.